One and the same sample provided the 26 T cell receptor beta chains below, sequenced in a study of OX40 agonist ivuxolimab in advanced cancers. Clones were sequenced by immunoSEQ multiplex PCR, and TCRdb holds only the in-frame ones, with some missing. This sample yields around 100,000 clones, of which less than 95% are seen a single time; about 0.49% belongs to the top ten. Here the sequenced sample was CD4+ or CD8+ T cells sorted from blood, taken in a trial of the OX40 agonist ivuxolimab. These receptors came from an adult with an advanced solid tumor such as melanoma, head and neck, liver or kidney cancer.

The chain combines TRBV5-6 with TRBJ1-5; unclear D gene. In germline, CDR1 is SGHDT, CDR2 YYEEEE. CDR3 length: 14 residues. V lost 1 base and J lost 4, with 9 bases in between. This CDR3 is CASSLWQVNQPQHF. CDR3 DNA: TGTGCCAGCAGCTTGTGGCAGGTGAATCAGCCCCAGCATTTT.

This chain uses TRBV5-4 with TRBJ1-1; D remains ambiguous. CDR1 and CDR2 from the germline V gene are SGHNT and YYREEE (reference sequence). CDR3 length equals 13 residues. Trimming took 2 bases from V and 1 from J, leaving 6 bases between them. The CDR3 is CASSLGKNTEAFF. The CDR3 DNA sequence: TGTGCCAGCAGCTTAGGGAAGAACACTGAAGCTTTCTTT.

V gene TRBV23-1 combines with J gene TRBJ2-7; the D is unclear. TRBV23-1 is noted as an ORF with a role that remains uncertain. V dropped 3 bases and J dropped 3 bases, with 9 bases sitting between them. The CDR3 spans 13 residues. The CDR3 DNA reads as TGCGCCAGCAGTCAGCCACCTCTCTACGAGCAGTACTTC. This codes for CASSQPPLYEQYF.

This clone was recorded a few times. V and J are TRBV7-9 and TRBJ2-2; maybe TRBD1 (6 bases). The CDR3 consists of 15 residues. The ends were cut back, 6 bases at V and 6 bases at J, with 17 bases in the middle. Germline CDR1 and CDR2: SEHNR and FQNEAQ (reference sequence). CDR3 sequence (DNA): TGTGCCAGCAGTGCGCCACCTACAGGGTCCGGGGAGCTGTTTTTT. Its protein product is CASSAPPTGSGELFF.

The CDR3 loop is CASSRITSGSSYNEQFF. CDR3 DNA: TGTGCCAGCTCACGAATCACTAGCGGGAGCTCCTACAATGAGCAGTTCTTC. This sequence joins TRBV18 and TRBJ2-1; 11 bases align to TRBD2. Germline CDR1 is KGHSH and CDR2 is LQKENI. V trimming: 4 bases; J trimming: 0 bases; junction bases outside the gene matches: 5. The CDR3 has 17 amino acids.

The CDR3 DNA sequence: TGTGCCAGCAGTTTCCAACGTGGCTACACCTTC. This translates into CASSFQRGYTF. The chain employs TRBV28 and TRBJ1-2; D ambiguous. The germline gives CDR1 MDHEN, CDR2 SYDVKM. This CDR3 is built from 11 residues. With 3 bases removed from V and 7 bases from J, the gap between germline ends came to 6 bases.

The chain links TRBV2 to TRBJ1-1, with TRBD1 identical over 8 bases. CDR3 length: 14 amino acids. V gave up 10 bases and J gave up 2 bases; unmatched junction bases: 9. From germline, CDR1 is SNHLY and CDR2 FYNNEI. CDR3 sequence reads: CANSRGTGNTEAFF. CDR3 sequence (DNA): TGTGCCAACTCACGGGGGACAGGAAACACTGAAGCTTTCTTT.

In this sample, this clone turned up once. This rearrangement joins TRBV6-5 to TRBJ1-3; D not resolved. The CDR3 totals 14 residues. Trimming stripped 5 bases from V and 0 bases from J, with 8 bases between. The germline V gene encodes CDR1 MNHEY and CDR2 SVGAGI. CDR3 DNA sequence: TGTGCCAGCAGTACCGTGGGCTCTGGAAACACCATATATTTT. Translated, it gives CASSTVGSGNTIYF.

CDR3 loop: CSARLVAEQYF. In DNA form, the CDR3 reads TGCAGTGCTAGACTGGTTGCCGAGCAGTACTTC. J is TRBJ2-7 and V is TRBV20-1; D not certain. CDR3 size: 11 residues. V lost 2 bases and J 6 bases, leaving 8 bases between the germline ends. Germline CDR1 is DFQATT and CDR2 is SNEGSKA (reference sequence).

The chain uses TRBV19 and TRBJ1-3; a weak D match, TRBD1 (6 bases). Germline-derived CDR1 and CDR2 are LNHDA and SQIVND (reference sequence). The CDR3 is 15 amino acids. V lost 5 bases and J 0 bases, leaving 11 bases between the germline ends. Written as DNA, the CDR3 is TGTGCCAGTAGTCCCCGGGGGGCCTCTGGAAACACCATATATTTT. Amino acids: CASSPRGASGNTIYF.

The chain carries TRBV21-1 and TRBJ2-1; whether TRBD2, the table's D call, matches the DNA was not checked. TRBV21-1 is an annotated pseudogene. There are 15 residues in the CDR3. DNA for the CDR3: TGTGCCAGCAGCAAAGAGGCTCCTAGGATTGATGAGCAGTTCTTC. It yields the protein CASSKEAPRIDEQFF.

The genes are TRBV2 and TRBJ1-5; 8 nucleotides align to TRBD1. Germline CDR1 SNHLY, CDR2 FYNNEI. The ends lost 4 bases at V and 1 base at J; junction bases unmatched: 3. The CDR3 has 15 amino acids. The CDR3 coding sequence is TGTGCCAGCAGTGCCAGGGGGCGAAGCAATCAGCCCCAGCATTTT. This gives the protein CASSARGRSNQPQHF.

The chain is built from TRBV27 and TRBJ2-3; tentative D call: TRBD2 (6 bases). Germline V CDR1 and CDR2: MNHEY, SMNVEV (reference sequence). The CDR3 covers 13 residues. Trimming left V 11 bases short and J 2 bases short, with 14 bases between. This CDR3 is CAASRGNTDTQYF. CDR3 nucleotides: TGTGCCGCGTCCCGGGGGAACACAGATACGCAGTATTTT.

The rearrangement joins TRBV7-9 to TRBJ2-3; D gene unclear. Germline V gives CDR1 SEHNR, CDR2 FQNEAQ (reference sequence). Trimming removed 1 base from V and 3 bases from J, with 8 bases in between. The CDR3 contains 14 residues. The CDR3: CASSLVSQTDTQYF. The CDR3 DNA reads TGTGCCAGCAGCTTAGTAAGTCAGACAGATACGCAGTATTTT.

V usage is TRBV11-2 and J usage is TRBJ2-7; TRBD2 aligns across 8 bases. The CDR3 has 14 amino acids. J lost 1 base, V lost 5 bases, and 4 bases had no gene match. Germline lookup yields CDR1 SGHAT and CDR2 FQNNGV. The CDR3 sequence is CASSHTSGSYEQYF. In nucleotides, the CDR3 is TGTGCCAGCAGCCATACTAGCGGTTCCTACGAGCAGTACTTC. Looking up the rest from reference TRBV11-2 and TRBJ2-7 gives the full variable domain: EAGVAQSPRYKIIEKRQSVAFWCNPISGHATLYWYQQILGQGPKLLIQFQNNGVVDDSQLPKDRFSAERLKGVDSTLKIQPAKLEDSAVYLCASSHTSGSYEQYFGPGTRLTVT.

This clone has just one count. In DNA form, the CDR3 reads TGTGCCAGTAGTAACCCTAGCACAGATACGCAGTATTTT. Translation: CASSNPSTDTQYF. The chain is built from TRBV19 and TRBJ2-3; D unclear. V was shortened by 4 bases and J by 0 bases, with 5 bases between the two germline ends. Germline V gene sequence: CDR1 LNHDA, CDR2 SQIVND (reference sequence). The CDR3 covers 13 residues.

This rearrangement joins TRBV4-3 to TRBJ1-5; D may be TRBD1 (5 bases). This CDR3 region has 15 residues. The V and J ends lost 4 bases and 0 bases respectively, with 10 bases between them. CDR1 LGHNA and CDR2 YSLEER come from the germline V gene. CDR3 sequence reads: CASSRDAYSNQPQHF. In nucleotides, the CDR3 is TGCGCCAGCAGCCGGGACGCCTATAGCAATCAGCCCCAGCATTTT.

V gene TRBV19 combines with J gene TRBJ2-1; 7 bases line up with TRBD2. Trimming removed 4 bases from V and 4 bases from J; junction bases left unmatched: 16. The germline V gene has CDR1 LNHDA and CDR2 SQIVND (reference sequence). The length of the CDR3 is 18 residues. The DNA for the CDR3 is TGTGCCAGTAGTAGGGGGGGAATTGGTACGCCGCCGTACAATGAGCAGTTCTTC. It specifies CASSRGGIGTPPYNEQFF.

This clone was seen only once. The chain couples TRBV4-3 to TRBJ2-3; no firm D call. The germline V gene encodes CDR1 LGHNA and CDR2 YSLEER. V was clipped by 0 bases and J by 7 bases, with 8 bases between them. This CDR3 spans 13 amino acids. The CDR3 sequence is CASSQDRHYTQYF. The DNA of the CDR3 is TGCGCCAGCAGCCAAGATCGGCACTATACGCAGTATTTT.

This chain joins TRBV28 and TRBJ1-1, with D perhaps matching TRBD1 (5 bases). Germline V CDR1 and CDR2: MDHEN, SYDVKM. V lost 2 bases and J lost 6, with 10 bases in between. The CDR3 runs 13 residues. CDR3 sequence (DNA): TGTGCCAGCAGTTTAAGGCAGGGAGCTGAAGCTTTCTTT. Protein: CASSLRQGAEAFF.

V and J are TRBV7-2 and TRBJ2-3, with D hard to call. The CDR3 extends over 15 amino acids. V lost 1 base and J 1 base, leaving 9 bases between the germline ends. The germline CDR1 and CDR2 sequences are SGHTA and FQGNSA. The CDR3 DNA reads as TGTGCCAGCAGCTTAGTGATGAGCGGCACAGATACGCAGTATTTT. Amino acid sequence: CASSLVMSGTDTQYF.

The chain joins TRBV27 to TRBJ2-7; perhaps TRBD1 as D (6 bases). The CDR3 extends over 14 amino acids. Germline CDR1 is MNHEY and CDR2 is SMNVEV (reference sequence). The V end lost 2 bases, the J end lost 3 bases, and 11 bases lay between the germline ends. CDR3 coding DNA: TGTGCCAGCAGTTTAGAGGGACAAAGCTACGAGCAGTACTTC. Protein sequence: CASSLEGQSYEQYF.

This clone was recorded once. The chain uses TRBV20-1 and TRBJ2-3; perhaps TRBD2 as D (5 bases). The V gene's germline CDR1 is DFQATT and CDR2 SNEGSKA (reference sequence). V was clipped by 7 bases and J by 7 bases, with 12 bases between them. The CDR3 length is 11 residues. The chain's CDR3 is CSGGVSNTQYF. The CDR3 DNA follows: TGCAGTGGGGGAGTTTCAAATACGCAGTATTTT.

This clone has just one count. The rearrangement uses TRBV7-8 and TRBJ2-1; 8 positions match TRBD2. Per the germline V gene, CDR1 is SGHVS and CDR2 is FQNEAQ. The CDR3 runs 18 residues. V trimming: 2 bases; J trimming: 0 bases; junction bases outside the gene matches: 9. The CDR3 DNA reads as TGTGCCAGCAGCTTATCGACGGGAGGGCCTCCCTCCTACAATGAGCAGTTCTTC. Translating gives CASSLSTGGPPSYNEQFF.

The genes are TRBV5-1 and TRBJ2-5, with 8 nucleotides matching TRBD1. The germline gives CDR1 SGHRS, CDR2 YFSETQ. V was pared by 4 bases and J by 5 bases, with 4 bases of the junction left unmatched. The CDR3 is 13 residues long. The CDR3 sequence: CASSPRGLETQYF. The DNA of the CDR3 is TGCGCCAGCAGCCCCAGGGGGCTGGAGACCCAGTACTTC.

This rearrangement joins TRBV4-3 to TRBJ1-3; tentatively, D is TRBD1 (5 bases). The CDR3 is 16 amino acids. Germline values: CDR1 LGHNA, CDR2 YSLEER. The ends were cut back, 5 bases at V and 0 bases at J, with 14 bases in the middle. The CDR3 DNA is TGCGCCAGCAGCTACCTCGACAGAGACTCTGGAAACACCATATATTTT. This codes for CASSYLDRDSGNTIYF.